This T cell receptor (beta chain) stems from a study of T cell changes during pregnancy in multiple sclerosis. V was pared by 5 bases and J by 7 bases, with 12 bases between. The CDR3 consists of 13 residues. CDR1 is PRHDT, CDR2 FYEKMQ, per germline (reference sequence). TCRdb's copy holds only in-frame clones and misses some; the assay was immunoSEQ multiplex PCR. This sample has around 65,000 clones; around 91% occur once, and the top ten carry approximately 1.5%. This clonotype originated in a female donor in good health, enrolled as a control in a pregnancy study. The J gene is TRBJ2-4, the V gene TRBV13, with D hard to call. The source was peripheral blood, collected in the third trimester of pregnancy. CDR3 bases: TGTGCCAGCAGCCTCGACCCCGGGAACATTCAGTACTTC. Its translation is CASSLDPGNIQYF. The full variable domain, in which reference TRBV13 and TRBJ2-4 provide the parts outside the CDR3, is AAGVIQSPRHLIKEKRETATLKCYPIPRHDTVYWYQQGPGQDPQFLISFYEKMQSDKGSIPDRFSAQQFSDYHSELNMSSLELGDSALYFCASSLDPGNIQYFGAGTRLSVL.